This T cell receptor beta chain came from a study of CD8 T cells in Susac syndrome. RNA in amounts of roughly 0.5 to 1 ug was reverse transcribed with random hexamers. TCRdb passed the immunoSEQ multiplex PCR reads through MiXCR, listing each CDR3 protein once. The sample holds some 130,000 distinct CDR3 sequences; 95% are singletons and the top ten take under 0.2%. This CDR3 region has 14 residues. With 5 bases removed from V and 4 bases from J, the gap between germline ends came to 14 bases. Germline V gene data show CDR1 as MNHEY and CDR2 as SMNVEV (reference sequence). The receptor was isolated from a human donor with Susac syndrome. The chain is built from TRBV27 and TRBJ1-1; D remains ambiguous. Sequenced input: CD8+ T cells from PBMCs. This CDR3 reads CASSPYMIGTEAFF. CDR3 in DNA: TGTGCCAGCAGTCCCTACATGATTGGCACTGAAGCTTTCTTT.